This is a list of T cell receptor beta chains from one sample in a study of blood T cell repertoires in COVID-19. Sequenced by immunoSEQ multiplex PCR; TCRdb stores in-frame clones only, minus some. Here the sample spans approximately 69,000 clones, almost 90% being singletons. The sequenced sample consisted of peripheral blood. The receptors come from a man aged 50-60 years with acute or convalescent COVID-19. Each CDR3 is given with its conserved first and last residue. D genes are given only for firm matches. Clone size is given for some rows only: seen once, a few or many times, or a class if the clone is expanded.

>TRBV6-1|-|TRBJ1-3|-|20
TGTGCCAGCAGTGAACAATTGATATCCCGCTCGGGGGGCTCTGGAAACACCATATATTTT
CASSEQLISRSGGSGNTIYF
>TRBV5-1|TRBD2|TRBJ2-1|-|15
TGCGCCAGCAGGTTACTAGCGGGAGGATACAATGAGCAGTTCTTC
CASRLLAGGYNEQFF
>TRBV5-1|-|TRBJ2-1|-|13
TGCGCCAGCAGCTTGCAGGGTACGGATGAGCAGTTCTTC
CASSLQGTDEQFF
>TRBV11-3|TRBD1|TRBJ2-3|-|17
TGTGCCAGCAGCTTAGGAATTCCGGGACAGGGGGGAGATACGCAGTATTTT
CASSLGIPGQGGDTQYF
>TRBV12-3/TRBV12-4|-|TRBJ1-1|-|13
TGTGCCAGCAAACAGGGTGGTAACACTGAAGCTTTCTTT
CASKQGGNTEAFF
>TRBV7-9|TRBD1|TRBJ1-1|-|14
TGTGCCAGCAGCATCGGACAGGTGAACACTGAAGCTTTCTTT
CASSIGQVNTEAFF
>TRBV5-6|TRBD1|TRBJ1-5|once|15
TGTGCCAGCAGCTTTGACAGGGGCCGCAATCAGCCCCAGCATTTT
CASSFDRGRNQPQHF
>TRBV29-1|-|TRBJ1-1|-|13
TGCAGCGTTAGTTACGGAGGGAACACTGAAGCTTTCTTT
CSVSYGGNTEAFF
>TRBV6-5|TRBD2|TRBJ2-7|-|16
TGTGCCAGCAGTTCCCTTAGCGGGAGGGCCTTCTACGAGCAGTACTTC
CASSSLSGRAFYEQYF
>TRBV5-1|TRBD2|TRBJ2-1|once|18
TGCGCCAGCAGCGGCGGGACAGGGCTAGCGGGAGGGGTCGGTGAGCAGTTCTTC
CASSGGTGLAGGVGEQFF
>TRBV21-1|-|TRBJ2-5|-|14
TGTGCCAGCAGCAAGTCCGCCGGGGAAGAGACCCAGTACTTC
CASSKSAGEETQYF